This T cell receptor beta chain is from a study of blood T cell repertoires in COVID-19. Looking at the study overall: Italy, Spain and the United States were the sources of the convalescent and acute COVID-19 samples.

In the original processing: How many nucleated cells were present was estimated from reference gene primer amplification. Some clones are missing from TCRdb's copy, which holds only in-frame ones; the method was immunoSEQ multiplex PCR. The V and J calls and clone size were taken over from that table, and D and trimming were inferred from the DNA. This sample has just over 650,000 clones, with around 90% found just once. V lost 5 bases, J lost 12 bases, and 11 bases stayed unmatched. Germline values: CDR1 SEHNR, CDR2 FQNEAQ (reference sequence). CDR3 length equals 14 residues. The rearrangement joins TRBV7-9 to TRBJ2-1; TRBD2 agrees at 9 bases. The TCR originated in a woman between 18 and 29 years old with acute or convalescent COVID-19. Sequences were obtained from peripheral blood. CDR3 sequence: CASSPRVAGEGQFF. CDR3 bases: TGTGCCAGCAGCCCCCGGGTAGCGGGAGAAGGGCAGTTCTTC.